Included here is one TCR beta chain sequence, with context. Here immunoSEQ multiplex PCR was the method, and the copy in TCRdb shows in-frame clones only, minus some. The sample includes 78,000 or so clones, around 91% of them seen just once. This record belongs to a study of technical replicates of blood from a handful of donors. The germline CDR1 and CDR2 sequences are SGDLS and YYNGEE. V trimming: 2 bases; J trimming: 4 bases; junction bases outside the gene matches: 7. The CDR3 covers 17 residues. The origin of this receptor is a human donor in good health. Some clones in this sample may be carry-over from other donors' samples. The chain links TRBV9 to TRBJ2-2; 11 bases map to TRBD2. The sequenced sample was T cells isolated from PBMCs. CDR3 sequence reads: CASSVQGLAGLTGELFF. The CDR3 nucleotides are TGTGCCAGCAGCGTTCAAGGACTAGCGGGTCTCACCGGGGAGCTGTTTTTT.